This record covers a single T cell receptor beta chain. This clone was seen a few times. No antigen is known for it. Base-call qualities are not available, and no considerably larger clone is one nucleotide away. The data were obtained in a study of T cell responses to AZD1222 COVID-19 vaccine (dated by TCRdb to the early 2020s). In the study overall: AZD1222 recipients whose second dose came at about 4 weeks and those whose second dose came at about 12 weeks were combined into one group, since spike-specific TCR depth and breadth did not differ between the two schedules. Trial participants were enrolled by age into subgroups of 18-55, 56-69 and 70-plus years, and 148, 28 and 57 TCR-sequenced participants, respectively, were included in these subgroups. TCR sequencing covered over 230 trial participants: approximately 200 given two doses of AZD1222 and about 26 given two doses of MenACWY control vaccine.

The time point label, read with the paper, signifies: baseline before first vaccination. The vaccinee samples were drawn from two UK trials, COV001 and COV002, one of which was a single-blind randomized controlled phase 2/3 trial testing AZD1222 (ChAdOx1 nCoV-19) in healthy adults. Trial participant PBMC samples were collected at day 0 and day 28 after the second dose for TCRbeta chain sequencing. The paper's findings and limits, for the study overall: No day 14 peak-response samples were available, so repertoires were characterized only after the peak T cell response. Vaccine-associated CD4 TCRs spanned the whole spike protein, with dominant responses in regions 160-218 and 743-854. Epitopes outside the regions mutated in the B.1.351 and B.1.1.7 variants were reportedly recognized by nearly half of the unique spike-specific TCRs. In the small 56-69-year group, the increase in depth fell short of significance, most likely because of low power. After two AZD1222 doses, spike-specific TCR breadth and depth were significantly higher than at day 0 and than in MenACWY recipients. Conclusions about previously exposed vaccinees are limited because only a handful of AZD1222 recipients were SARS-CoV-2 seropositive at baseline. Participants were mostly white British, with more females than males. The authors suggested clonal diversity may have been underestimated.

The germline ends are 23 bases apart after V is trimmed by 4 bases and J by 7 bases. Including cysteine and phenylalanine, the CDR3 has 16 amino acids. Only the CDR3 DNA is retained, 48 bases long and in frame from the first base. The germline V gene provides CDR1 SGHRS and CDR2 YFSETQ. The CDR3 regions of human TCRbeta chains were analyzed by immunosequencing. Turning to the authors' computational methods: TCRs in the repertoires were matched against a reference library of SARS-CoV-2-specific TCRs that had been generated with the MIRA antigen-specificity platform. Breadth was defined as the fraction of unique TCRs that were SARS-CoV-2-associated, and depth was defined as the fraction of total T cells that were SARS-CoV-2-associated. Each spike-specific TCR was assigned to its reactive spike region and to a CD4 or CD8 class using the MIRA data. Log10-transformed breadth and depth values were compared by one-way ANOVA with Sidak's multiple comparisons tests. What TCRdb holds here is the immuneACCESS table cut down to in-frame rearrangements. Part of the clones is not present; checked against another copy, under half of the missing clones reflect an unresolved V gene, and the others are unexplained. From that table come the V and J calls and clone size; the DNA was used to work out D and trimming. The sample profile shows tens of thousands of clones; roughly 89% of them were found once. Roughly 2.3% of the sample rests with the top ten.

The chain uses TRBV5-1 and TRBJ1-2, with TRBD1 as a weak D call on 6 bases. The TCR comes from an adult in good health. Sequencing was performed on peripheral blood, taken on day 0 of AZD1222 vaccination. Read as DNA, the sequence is TGCGCCAGCAGCACGGGATCGGGACACTTGAGGAGTGGCTACACCTTC. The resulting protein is CASSTGSGHLRSGYTF. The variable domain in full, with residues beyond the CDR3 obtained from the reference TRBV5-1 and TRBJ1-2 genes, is KAGVTQTPRYLIKTRGQQVTLSCSPISGHRSVSWYQQTPGQGLQFLFEYFSETQRNKGNFPGRFSGRQFSNSRSEMNVSTLELGDSALYLCASSTGSGHLRSGYTFGSGTRLTVV.